The text below deals with one T cell receptor beta chain. Its specificity is not known. This record comes from a study of cytomegalovirus exposure and HLA in healthy donors. Overall study results and limits: Accurate prediction of HLA-A and HLA-B alleles (for most subjects) was reportedly achieved from TCR beta sequences. Available immune exposure information was restricted to CMV serostatus only. In vitro, three CMV-associated chains proved specific for CMV antigens.

Use of 60 Vbeta and 13 Jbeta primers characterized the PCR. Here immunoSEQ multiplex PCR was the method, and the copy in TCRdb shows in-frame clones only, minus some. The sample has some 130,000 clones; roughly 70% are singletons. The source is a man aged 25 to 45 in good health and CMV-seronegative. Input material: PBMCs.

The CDR3 nucleotides are TGTGCCAGCAGTTTGGGGGCCCTGGGACAGGGATTCTACGAGCAGTACTTC. This translates into CASSLGALGQGFYEQYF. V is TRBV27 and J is TRBJ2-7; 9 nucleotides line up with TRBD1. Germline V lookup: CDR1 MNHEY, CDR2 SMNVEV (reference sequence). The CDR3 runs 17 residues. J gave up 3 bases and V 3 bases, and 12 bases lay outside the gene matches.